This T cell receptor beta chain is drawn from a study of T-cell reconstitution after alpha-beta-depleted transplantation in children. Germline CDR1 is SNHLY and CDR2 is FYNNEI. Deletions cut 2 bases from V and 8 bases from J, with 13 bases between. The CDR3 consists of 13 residues. Construction of the TCRbeta library involved unique molecular identifiers. TCRdb ran MiXCR on the PCR reads and lists one entry per CDR3 protein. The sample records some 450,000 distinct CDR3 sequences, 43% being singletons. Study-level results: Some patients' high day-60 TCRbeta diversity was attributed to recipient cells surviving conditioning. Several hundred expanded graft clones reportedly supplied alpha-beta T cells about two months after transplant. T-cell counts and diversity at one year following transplant were attributed mainly to newly produced T cells.

Notes on this clonotype: Its antigen is as yet unknown.

The rearrangement links TRBV2 to TRBJ2-7; D is ambiguous. The sequence derives from a girl aged 2-15 years with aplastic anemia, due to receive a stem cell transplant. The sample consisted of PBMCs, taken before TCRalphabeta/CD19-depleted stem cell transplant. Here the CDR3 DNA reads TGTGCCAGCAGTGAACAGACACTTGATCAGCAGTACTTC. Amino acids: CASSEQTLDQQYF. Using reference TRBV2 and TRBJ2-7 for the parts outside the CDR3, the full variable domain is EPEVTQTPSHQVTQMGQEVILRCVPISNHLYFYWYRQILGQKVEFLVSFYNNEISEKSEIFDDQFSVERPDGSNFTLKIRSTKLEDSAMYFCASSEQTLDQQYFGPGTRLTVT.